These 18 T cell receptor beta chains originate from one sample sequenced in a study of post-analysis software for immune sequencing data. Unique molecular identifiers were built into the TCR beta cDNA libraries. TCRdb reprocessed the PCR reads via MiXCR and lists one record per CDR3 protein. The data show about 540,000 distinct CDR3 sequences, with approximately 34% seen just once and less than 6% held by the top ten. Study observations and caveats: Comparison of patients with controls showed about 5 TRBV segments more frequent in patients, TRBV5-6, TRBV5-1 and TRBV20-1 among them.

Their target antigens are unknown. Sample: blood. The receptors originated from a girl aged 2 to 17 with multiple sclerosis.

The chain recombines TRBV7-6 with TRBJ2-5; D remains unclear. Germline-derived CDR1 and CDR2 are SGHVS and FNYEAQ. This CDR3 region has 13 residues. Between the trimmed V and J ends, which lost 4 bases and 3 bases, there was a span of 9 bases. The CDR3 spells CASSSLGEETQYF. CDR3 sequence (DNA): TGTGCCAGCAGCTCGCTAGGTGAAGAGACCCAGTACTTC.

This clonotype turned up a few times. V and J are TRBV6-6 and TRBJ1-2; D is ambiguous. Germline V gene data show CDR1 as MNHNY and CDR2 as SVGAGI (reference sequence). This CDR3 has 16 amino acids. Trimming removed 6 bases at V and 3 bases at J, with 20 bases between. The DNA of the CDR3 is TGTGCCAGCAGCCCCACTCGGACCCCACGGGACTATGGCTACACCTTC. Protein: CASSPTRTPRDYGYTF.

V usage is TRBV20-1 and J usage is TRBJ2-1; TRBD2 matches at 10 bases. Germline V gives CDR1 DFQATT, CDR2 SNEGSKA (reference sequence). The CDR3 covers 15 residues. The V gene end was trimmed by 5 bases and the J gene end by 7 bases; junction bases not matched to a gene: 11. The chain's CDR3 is CSAQTGLAVVNEQFF. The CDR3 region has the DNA TGCAGTGCTCAGACCGGACTAGCGGTCGTTAATGAGCAGTTCTTC.

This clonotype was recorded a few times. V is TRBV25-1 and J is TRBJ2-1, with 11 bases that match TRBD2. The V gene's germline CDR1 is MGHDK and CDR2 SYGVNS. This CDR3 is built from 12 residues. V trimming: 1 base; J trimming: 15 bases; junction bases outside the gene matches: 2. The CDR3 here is CASSESGTSGFF. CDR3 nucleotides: TGTGCCAGCAGTGAATCTGGGACTAGCGGGTTCTTC.

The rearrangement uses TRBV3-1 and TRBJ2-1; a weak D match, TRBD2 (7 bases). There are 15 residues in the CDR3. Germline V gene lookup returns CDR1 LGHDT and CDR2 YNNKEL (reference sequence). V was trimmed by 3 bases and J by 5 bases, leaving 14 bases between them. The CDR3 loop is CASSHLAGANNEQFF. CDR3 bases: TGTGCCAGCAGCCATTTGGCGGGGGCGAACAATGAGCAGTTCTTC.

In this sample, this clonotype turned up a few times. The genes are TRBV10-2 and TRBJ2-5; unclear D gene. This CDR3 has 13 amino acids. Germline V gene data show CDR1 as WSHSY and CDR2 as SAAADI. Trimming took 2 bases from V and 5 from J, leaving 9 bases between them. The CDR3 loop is CASSETDRETQYF. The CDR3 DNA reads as TGCGCCAGCAGTGAGACCGACCGGGAGACCCAGTACTTC.

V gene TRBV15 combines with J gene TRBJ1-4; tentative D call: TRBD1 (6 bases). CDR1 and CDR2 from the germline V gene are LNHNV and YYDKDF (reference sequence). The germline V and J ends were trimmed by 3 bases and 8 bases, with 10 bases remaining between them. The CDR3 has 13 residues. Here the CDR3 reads CATSRSGEEKLFF. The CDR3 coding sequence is TGTGCCACCAGCAGGTCAGGGGAAGAAAAACTGTTTTTT.

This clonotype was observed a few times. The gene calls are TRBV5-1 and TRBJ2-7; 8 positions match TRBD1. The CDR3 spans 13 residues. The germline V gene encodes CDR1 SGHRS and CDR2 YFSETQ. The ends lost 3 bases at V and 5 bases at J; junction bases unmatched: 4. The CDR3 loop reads CASSSGQGHEQYF. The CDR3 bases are TGCGCCAGCAGCTCCGGACAGGGCCACGAGCAGTACTTC. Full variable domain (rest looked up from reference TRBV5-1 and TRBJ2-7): KAGVTQTPRYLIKTRGQQVTLSCSPISGHRSVSWYQQTPGQGLQFLFEYFSETQRNKGNFPGRFSGRQFSNSRSEMNVSTLELGDSALYLCASSSGQGHEQYFGPGTRLTVT.

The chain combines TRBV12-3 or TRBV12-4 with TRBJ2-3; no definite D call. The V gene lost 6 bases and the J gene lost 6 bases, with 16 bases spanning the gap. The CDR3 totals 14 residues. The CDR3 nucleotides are TGTGCCAGCAGCCGCCGCCTATCTGCGGATACGCAGTATTTT. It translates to CASSRRLSADTQYF.

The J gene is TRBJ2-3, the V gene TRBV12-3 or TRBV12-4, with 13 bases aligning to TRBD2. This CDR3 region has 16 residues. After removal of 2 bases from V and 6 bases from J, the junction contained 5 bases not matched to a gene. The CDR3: CASSLMRLAGGDTQYF. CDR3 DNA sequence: TGTGCCAGCAGTTTAATGAGACTAGCGGGGGGCGATACGCAGTATTTT.

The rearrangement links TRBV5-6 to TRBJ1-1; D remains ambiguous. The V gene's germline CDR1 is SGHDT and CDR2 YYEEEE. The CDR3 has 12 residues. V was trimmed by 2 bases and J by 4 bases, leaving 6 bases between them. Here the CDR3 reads CASSFLITEAFF. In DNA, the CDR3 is TGTGCCAGCAGCTTCCTGATCACTGAAGCTTTCTTT.

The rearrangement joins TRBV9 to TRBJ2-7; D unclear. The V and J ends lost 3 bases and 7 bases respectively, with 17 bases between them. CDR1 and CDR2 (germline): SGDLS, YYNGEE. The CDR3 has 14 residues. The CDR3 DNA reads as TGTGCCAGCAGCGGTGGGCTAGTGGGCAATGAGCAGTACTTC. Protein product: CASSGGLVGNEQYF.

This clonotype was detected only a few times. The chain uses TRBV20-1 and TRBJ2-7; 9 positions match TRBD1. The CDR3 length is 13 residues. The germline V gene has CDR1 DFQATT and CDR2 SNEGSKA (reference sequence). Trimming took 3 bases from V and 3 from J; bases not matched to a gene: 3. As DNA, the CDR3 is TGCAGTGCTAGCCGGGACAGGGACTACGAGCAGTACTTC. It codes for CSASRDRDYEQYF.

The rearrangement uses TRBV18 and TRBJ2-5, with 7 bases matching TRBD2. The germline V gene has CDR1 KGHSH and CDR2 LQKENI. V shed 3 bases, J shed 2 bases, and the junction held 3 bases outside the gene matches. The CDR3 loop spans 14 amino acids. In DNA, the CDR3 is TGTGCCAGCTCACCGGCTAGCGGACAAGAGACCCAGTACTTC. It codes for CASSPASGQETQYF.

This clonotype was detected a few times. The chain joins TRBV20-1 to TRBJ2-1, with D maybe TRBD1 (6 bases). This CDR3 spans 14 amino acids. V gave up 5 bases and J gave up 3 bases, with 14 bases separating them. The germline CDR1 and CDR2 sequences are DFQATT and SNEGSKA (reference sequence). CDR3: CSAFRGPVYNEQFF. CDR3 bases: TGCAGTGCTTTCAGGGGTCCCGTCTACAATGAGCAGTTCTTC.

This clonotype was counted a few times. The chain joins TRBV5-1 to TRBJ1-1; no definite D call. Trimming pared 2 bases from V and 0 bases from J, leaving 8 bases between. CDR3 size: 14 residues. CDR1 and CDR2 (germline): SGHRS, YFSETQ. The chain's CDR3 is CASSLVSLNTEAFF. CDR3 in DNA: TGCGCCAGCAGCTTAGTTAGCTTGAACACTGAAGCTTTCTTT.

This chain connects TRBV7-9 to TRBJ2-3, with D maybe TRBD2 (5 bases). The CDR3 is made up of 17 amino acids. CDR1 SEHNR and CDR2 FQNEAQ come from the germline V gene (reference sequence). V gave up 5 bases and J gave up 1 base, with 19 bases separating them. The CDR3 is CASSPPSRTRGTDTQYF. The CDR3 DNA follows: TGTGCCAGCAGCCCCCCGTCGAGGACGCGGGGCACAGATACGCAGTATTTT.

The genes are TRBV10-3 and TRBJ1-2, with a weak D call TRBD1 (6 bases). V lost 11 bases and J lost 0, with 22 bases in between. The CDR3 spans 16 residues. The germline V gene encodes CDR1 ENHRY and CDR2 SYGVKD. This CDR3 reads CASRGVGQLTNYGYTF. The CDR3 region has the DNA TGTGCCTCCAGGGGTGTCGGGCAGCTTACTAACTATGGCTACACCTTC.